This T cell receptor beta chain came from a study of T cell changes during pregnancy in multiple sclerosis. This clone showed up just once. The CDR3 spans 15 residues. CDR1 SGHRS and CDR2 YFSETQ come from the germline V gene. The J segment lost 4 bases and the V segment lost 0 bases, leaving 6 bases of the junction unmatched. TCRdb keeps only in-frame clones here, not all; method: immunoSEQ multiplex PCR. The table lists tens of thousands of clones, roughly nine tenths of them singletons. The starting material was CD8+ T cells from peripheral blood mononuclear cells, obtained in the third trimester of pregnancy. The clonotype comes from a female donor with multiple sclerosis, enrolled in a pregnancy study. V is TRBV5-1 and J is TRBJ2-7; 8 nucleotides agree with TRBD1. The CDR3 reads CASSLAMGQEYEQYF. In nucleotides, the CDR3 is TGCGCCAGCAGCTTGGCTATGGGACAGGAGTACGAGCAGTACTTC.